These 27 T cell receptor beta chains were all obtained from the same sample, sequenced in a study of sequential checkpoint blockade in melanoma. Some clones are missing from TCRdb's copy, which holds only in-frame ones; the method was immunoSEQ multiplex PCR. This table holds about 27,000 clones, about 72% found once. Stated treatment: randomized to nivolumab then ipilimumab (arm A) or the reverse (arm B). Sequencing used CD8+ T cells sorted from blood (inferred from file names), obtained from a patient given nivolumab and ipilimumab in sequence. These receptors were obtained from a human donor with melanoma.

Points on this clone: The germline gene is not matched at one end of the junction; a read error may be the cause. The rearrangement uses TRBV13 and TRBJ2-5, with D perhaps TRBD1 (6 bases). The CDR3 runs to 15 residues. Germline CDR1 and CDR2: PRHDT and FYEKMQ (reference sequence). The CDR3 DNA reads as TGTGCCAGCAGCCTAGGTGGGGGCCCCAGACGGACCCAGTACTTC. This codes for CASSLGGGPRRTQYF.

J is TRBJ2-7 and V is TRBV11-1; no firm D call. The V end was cut by 3 bases, the J end by 7 bases, with 16 bases between. The CDR3 sequence is 14 residues long. Germline V lookup: CDR1 SGHAT, CDR2 FQDESV (reference sequence). In nucleotides, the CDR3 is TGTGCCAGCAGCTTCGGGTCTGGTCGCACGGAGCAGTACTTC. Translation gives CASSFGSGRTEQYF.

CDR3 in DNA: TGCGCCAGCGACTTTGGGACCGGGGAGCTGTTTTTT. Amino acid sequence: CASDFGTGELFF. The chain joins TRBV5-1 to TRBJ2-2; D remains unclear. CDR3 length: 12 amino acids. V was trimmed by 7 bases and J by 5 bases, leaving 9 bases between them. CDR1 SGHRS and CDR2 YFSETQ come from the germline V gene.

By proportion, this clone is medium-sized. The rearrangement uses TRBV10-3 and TRBJ1-2; 7 bases match TRBD1. The V segment lost 2 bases and the J segment 8 bases; nucleotides outside the gene matches: 5. CDR1 and CDR2 from the germline V gene are ENHRY and SYGVKD. The CDR3 spans 13 residues. CDR3 DNA: TGTGCCATCAGTGAGCCAGGGACAGAAGGCTACACCTTC. Protein sequence: CAISEPGTEGYTF.

The chain is built from TRBV7-9 and TRBJ2-7; weak D call: TRBD1 (5 bases). The V end lost 3 bases, the J end lost 3 bases, and 15 bases lay between the germline ends. Per germline, CDR1 SEHNR and CDR2 FQNEAQ (reference sequence). The CDR3 covers 15 residues. The CDR3 bases are TGTGCCAGCAGCTTTCCCTCAACAGGATTCTACGAGCAGTACTTC. This encodes CASSFPSTGFYEQYF.

The chain links TRBV5-1 to TRBJ2-2, with D possibly TRBD1 on 6 matching bases. The V end was cut by 2 bases, the J end by 3 bases, with 11 bases between. The length of the CDR3 is 15 residues. Germline loops: CDR1 SGHRS, CDR2 YFSETQ. The CDR3 sequence: CASSFPGEHTGELFF. The CDR3 DNA sequence: TGCGCCAGCAGCTTCCCAGGGGAGCACACCGGGGAGCTGTTTTTT.

The V call is TRBV9, the J call TRBJ2-1, with TRBD1 matching 7 bases. The V segment lost 0 bases and the J segment 7 bases; nucleotides outside the gene matches: 7. Looked up from germline, CDR1 is SGDLS and CDR2 is YYNGEE. This CDR3 contains 15 residues. DNA of the CDR3: TGTGCCAGCAGCGTAGGGACAGGTGGAAGGAATGAGCAGTTCTTC. Protein product: CASSVGTGGRNEQFF.

This clone was found once. V and J are TRBV11-2 and TRBJ2-2; D uncertain. V lost 0 bases and J 5 bases, leaving 7 bases between the germline ends. The V gene's germline CDR1 is SGHAT and CDR2 FQNNGV. This CDR3 comprises 14 residues. This CDR3 is CASSLEPGTGELFF. DNA of the CDR3: TGTGCCAGCAGCTTAGAGCCGGGTACCGGGGAGCTGTTTTTT.

V is TRBV4-1 and J is TRBJ2-7; TRBD1 matches 7 bases. Germline lookup yields CDR1 MGHRA and CDR2 YSYEKL. The CDR3 length is 15 residues. The V gene end was trimmed by 0 bases and the J gene end by 3 bases; junction bases not matched to a gene: 5. CDR3 sequence: CASSQDRAGGYEQYF. The CDR3 coding sequence is TGCGCCAGCAGCCAAGATCGGGCAGGGGGCTACGAGCAGTACTTC.

The V and J genes are TRBV5-6 and TRBJ2-3; possible D gene TRBD1, 7 bases. Per germline, CDR1 SGHDT and CDR2 YYEEEE. Trimming took off 5 bases at V and 1 base at J, with 11 bases between the two ends. The CDR3 totals 14 residues. The CDR3 loop reads CASSQGGGTDTQYF. In nucleotides, the CDR3 is TGTGCCAGCAGTCAGGGGGGTGGCACAGATACGCAGTATTTT.

The gene calls are TRBV7-6 and TRBJ2-5; 10 nucleotides agree with TRBD1. This CDR3 region has 17 residues. The junction had 9 bases not matched to a gene; V was cut back by 0 bases and J by 5 bases. Germline CDR1 and CDR2: SGHVS and FNYEAQ. The chain's CDR3 is CASSLAPGTGVGETQYF. In nucleotides, the CDR3 is TGTGCCAGCAGCTTAGCCCCTGGGACAGGGGTTGGGGAGACCCAGTACTTC.

A note on this clone: This sample also contains other DNA sequences that code for the same CDR3. The chain links TRBV6-1 to TRBJ2-7, with a possible D match to TRBD2 (6 bases). CDR1 and CDR2 (germline): MNHNS, SASEGT. The length of the CDR3 is 14 residues. Trimming took off 1 base at V and 2 bases at J, with 9 bases between the two ends. The CDR3 region is CASSEVGGTYEQYF. The CDR3 DNA is TGTGCCAGCAGTGAAGTTGGGGGGACCTACGAGCAGTACTTC.

The gene calls are TRBV19 and TRBJ1-5; perhaps TRBD1 as D (6 bases). Germline assignment: CDR1 LNHDA and CDR2 SQIVND (reference sequence). The CDR3 is 14 amino acids. The ends were cut back, 6 bases at V and 2 bases at J, with 11 bases in the middle. CDR3 sequence: CASSLNRGNQPQHF. DNA for the CDR3: TGTGCCAGTAGCCTTAACAGGGGCAATCAGCCCCAGCATTTT.

This rearrangement joins TRBV2 to TRBJ1-2; 12 positions agree with TRBD1. V shed 4 bases and J 2 bases; nucleotides not matched to a gene: 2. The CDR3 consists of 15 residues. Looked up from germline, CDR1 is SNHLY and CDR2 is FYNNEI. CDR3 coding DNA: TGTGCCAGCAGTGCCGGGACAGGGGGCAACTATGGCTACACCTTC. It is translated as CASSAGTGGNYGYTF.

The CDR3 DNA reads as TGTGCCAGCAATGAGGACTCACAAGAGACCCAGTACTTC. It encodes CASNEDSQETQYF. The V and J genes are TRBV28 and TRBJ2-5; D possibly corresponds to TRBD2 (5 bases). The germline V gene encodes CDR1 MDHEN and CDR2 SYDVKM. Trimming took off 7 bases at V and 2 bases at J, with 11 bases between the two ends. The CDR3 totals 13 residues. The full variable domain, in which reference TRBV28 and TRBJ2-5 provide the parts outside the CDR3, is DVKVTQSSRYLVKRTGEKVFLECVQDMDHENMFWYRQDPGLGLRLIYFSYDVKMKEKGDIPEGYSVSREKKERFSLILESASTNQTSMYLCASNEDSQETQYFGPGTRLLVL.

The J gene is TRBJ2-4, the V gene TRBV6-7; tentative D call: TRBD1 (7 bases). TRBV6-7 has ORF status, its function being uncertain. The CDR3 spans 16 residues. Between the trimmed V and J ends, which lost 4 bases and 5 bases, there was a span of 18 bases. The CDR3 protein is CASSLPGQGGENIQYF. The CDR3 region has the DNA TGTGCCAGCAGTTTACCGGGCCAGGGGGGTGAAAACATTCAGTACTTC.

V and J are TRBV9 and TRBJ2-1; TRBD2 matches at 8 bases. Germline V gene data show CDR1 as SGDLS and CDR2 as YYNGEE. The CDR3 totals 14 residues. V gave up 4 bases and J gave up 8 bases; unmatched junction bases: 8. The CDR3, as DNA: TGTGCCAGCAGCCTCCGGGGGGGGGTCGATGAGCAGTTCTTC. As protein: CASSLRGGVDEQFF. Full variable domain (missing parts from reference TRBV9 and TRBJ2-1): DSGVTQTPKHLITATGQRVTLRCSPRSGDLSVYWYQQSLDQGLQFLIQYYNGEERAKGNILERFSAQQFPDLHSELNLSSLELGDSALYFCASSLRGGVDEQFFGPGTRLTVL.

The gene calls are TRBV21-1 and TRBJ2-7; the table's D call of TRBD1 was not tested on the DNA. TRBV21-1 is a documented pseudogene. The length of the CDR3 is 16 residues. This chain's CDR3 is CASSKDRTGGAYEQYF. CDR3 coding DNA: TGTGCCAGCAGCAAAGATCGGACAGGGGGGGCCTACGAGCAGTACTTC.

This chain uses TRBV29-1 with TRBJ2-5; D gene uncertain. TRBJ2-7 explains the end of the DNA better; the J call may be wrong. The CDR3 is 13 amino acids. Germline-derived CDR1 and CDR2 are SQVTM and ANQGSEA. The CDR3 bases are TGCAGCGTTGCTTCTAGTACCTCCTACGAGCAGTACTTC. It yields the protein CSVASSTSYEQYF.

The chain uses TRBV9 and TRBJ2-2, with TRBD1 matching over 9 bases. V dropped 3 bases and J dropped 3; count of bases not matched to a gene: 6. The V gene's germline CDR1 is SGDLS and CDR2 YYNGEE. This CDR3 is built from 16 residues. The CDR3 nucleotides are TGTGCCAGCAGCGCCTGGACAGGGGAGGACACCGGGGAGCTGTTTTTT. It is translated as CASSAWTGEDTGELFF. The complete variable domain, with remaining parts taken from reference TRBV9 and TRBJ2-2, reads DSGVTQTPKHLITATGQRVTLRCSPRSGDLSVYWYQQSLDQGLQFLIQYYNGEERAKGNILERFSAQQFPDLHSELNLSSLELGDSALYFCASSAWTGEDTGELFFGEGSRLTVL.

This clone was detected once. The chain couples TRBV4-3 to TRBJ2-7; 10 nucleotides agree with TRBD2. Germline-derived CDR1 and CDR2 are LGHNA and YSLEER. The CDR3 loop spans 17 amino acids. V was pared by 0 bases and J by 3 bases, with 8 bases of the junction left unmatched. The CDR3 region is CASSQEVAGTSDYEQYF. The CDR3, as DNA: TGCGCCAGCAGCCAAGAGGTGGCAGGGACTAGCGACTACGAGCAGTACTTC.

There are a few counts of this clone. The chain employs TRBV5-1 and TRBJ2-3; tentative D call: TRBD1 (6 bases). Germline-derived CDR1 and CDR2 are SGHRS and YFSETQ. CDR3 size: 16 residues. V shed 5 bases and J shed 7 bases, with 23 bases lying between them. The CDR3 DNA reads TGCGCCAGCAGGGGCCCTCCGGACAGCTCCGCTAATACGCAGTATTTT. Its translation: CASRGPPDSSANTQYF. The full variable domain, completed using reference TRBV5-1 and TRBJ2-3, is KAGVTQTPRYLIKTRGQQVTLSCSPISGHRSVSWYQQTPGQGLQFLFEYFSETQRNKGNFPGRFSGRQFSNSRSEMNVSTLELGDSALYLCASRGPPDSSANTQYFGPGTRLTVL.

The chain is built from TRBV29-1 and TRBJ2-2, with 7 positions matching TRBD2. The trim removed 7 bases at V and 0 bases at J, leaving 8 bases unmatched. The CDR3 consists of 15 residues. Germline CDR1 and CDR2: SQVTM and ANQGSEA. The CDR3 DNA is TGCAGCGCCGAGCTTCTAGCGGCGAACACCGGGGAGCTGTTTTTT. Translating it yields CSAELLAANTGELFF.

The CDR3 reads CAWGETEQYF. For the CDR3, the DNA is TGTGCCTGGGGGGAGACCGAGCAGTACTTC. V usage is TRBV30 and J usage is TRBJ2-7, with D maybe TRBD2 (5 bases). Germline loops: CDR1 GTSNPN, CDR2 SVGIG (reference sequence). The V gene lost 5 bases and the J gene lost 6 bases, with 8 bases spanning the gap. This CDR3 is built from 10 residues.

The V and J genes are TRBV9 and TRBJ2-1; possibly TRBD1 for D (5 bases). The CDR3 has 12 amino acids. V was shortened by 0 bases and J by 8 bases, with 6 bases between the two germline ends. Looked up from germline, CDR1 is SGDLS and CDR2 is YYNGEE. CDR3 region: CASSVGGHEQFF. The DNA of the CDR3 is TGTGCCAGCAGCGTAGGGGGCCATGAGCAGTTCTTC.

This clone is a singleton in its sample. V and J are TRBV4-2 and TRBJ2-6, with D maybe TRBD2 (6 bases). The V and J ends lost 3 bases and 4 bases respectively, with 13 bases between them. Germline V gene lookup returns CDR1 LGHNA and CDR2 YNFKEQ. This CDR3 spans 16 amino acids. The CDR3 loop is CASSHPGSAGANVLTF. In DNA form, the CDR3 reads TGTGCCAGCAGCCATCCCGGGAGTGCCGGGGCCAACGTCCTGACTTTC.

This sequence joins TRBV6-7 and TRBJ1-6, with 7 bases aligning to TRBD1. Being an ORF, TRBV6-7 has a function that is uncertain. The CDR3 has 17 residues. The V segment lost 0 bases and the J segment 4 bases; nucleotides outside the gene matches: 6. CDR3 amino acids: CASSYSVVTGYNSPLHF. CDR3 coding DNA: TGTGCCAGCAGTTACTCGGTCGTGACAGGGTATAATTCACCCCTCCACTTT.